The 26 T cell receptor beta chains given below trace back to one sample, sequenced in a study of neurological immune-mediated disorders. MiXCR was run by TCRdb on the 5' RACE reads, yielding one entry per CDR3 protein. Of approximately 130,000 distinct CDR3 sequences in the sample, about 3.4% were seen once. Material for sequencing was PBMCs. These receptors originate from a woman aged 30 to 39 with multiple sclerosis.

This clonotype was counted ten times or more. CDR3 nucleotides: TGTGCCAGCAGCTCGCCGGGGAGGATTAATGGCTACACCTTC. Translated, it gives CASSSPGRINGYTF. The chain recombines TRBV5-5 with TRBJ1-2; D remains ambiguous. Trimming took 3 bases from V and 6 from J, leaving 15 bases between them. The CDR3 runs to 14 residues. Per the germline V gene, CDR1 is SGHKS and CDR2 is YYEKEE (reference sequence).

This clonotype was counted at least ten times. The chain carries TRBV20-1 and TRBJ2-5; 7 bases match TRBD1. The CDR3 consists of 16 residues. Germline V lookup: CDR1 DFQATT, CDR2 SNEGSKA (reference sequence). V gave up 0 bases and J gave up 5 bases; unmatched junction bases: 12. The CDR3 DNA reads as TGCAGTGCTAGAGATTCCCAGACAGGGTGGTCTGAGACCCAGTACTTC. Translation gives CSARDSQTGWSETQYF.

The chain couples TRBV27 to TRBJ2-3, with D perhaps TRBD1 (6 bases). Per germline, CDR1 MNHEY and CDR2 SMNVEV (reference sequence). Trimming left V 5 bases short and J 2 bases short, with 14 bases between. This CDR3 is built from 15 residues. This chain's CDR3 is CASSPTGAYTDTQYF. CDR3 sequence (DNA): TGTGCCAGCAGTCCGACAGGAGCTTACACAGATACGCAGTATTTT.

This clonotype appeared many times. V is TRBV7-2 and J is TRBJ1-5; a possible D gene is TRBD1 (5 bases). The length of the CDR3 is 15 residues. Germline V gene sequence: CDR1 SGHTA, CDR2 FQGNSA. V was shortened by 1 base and J by 6 bases, with 13 bases between the two germline ends. CDR3 coding DNA: TGTGCCAGCAGCTTAGATGGGGGGGGGAGTCAGCCCCAGCATTTT. Amino acids: CASSLDGGGSQPQHF. The full variable domain, rest sourced from reference TRBV7-2 and TRBJ1-5, is GAGVSQSPSNKVTEKGKDVELRCDPISGHTALYWYRQSLGQGLEFLIYFQGNSAPDKSGLPSDRFSAERTGGSVSTLTIQRTQQEDSAVYLCASSLDGGGSQPQHFGDGTRLSIL.

This clonotype has ten or more counts. V gene TRBV4-1 combines with J gene TRBJ2-1; 12 nucleotides agree with TRBD2. V trimming: 0 bases; J trimming: 8 bases; junction bases outside the gene matches: 14. The CDR3 sequence is 19 residues long. CDR1 is MGHRA and CDR2 is YSYEKL in the germline V gene. For the CDR3, the DNA is TGCGCCAGCAGCCAAGATGGGGGGAGTCTAGCGGGGGGGCGGGATGAGCAGTTCTTC. Its translation: CASSQDGGSLAGGRDEQFF.

This clonotype was seen many times. The gene calls are TRBV9 and TRBJ2-5; 7 bases match TRBD2. Germline V gene lookup returns CDR1 SGDLS and CDR2 YYNGEE. This CDR3 has 14 amino acids. V trimming: 1 base; J trimming: 5 bases; junction bases outside the gene matches: 5. CDR3: CASSVQGGSETQYF. CDR3 DNA sequence: TGTGCCAGCAGCGTACAGGGCGGGAGTGAGACCCAGTACTTC.

This clonotype was seen at least ten times. The chain joins TRBV20-1 to TRBJ2-1, with D possibly matching TRBD2 (5 bases). Trimming removed 0 bases at V and 10 bases at J, with 13 bases between. The CDR3 length is 13 residues. CDR1 is DFQATT and CDR2 is SNEGSKA in the germline V gene (reference sequence). This chain's CDR3 is CSARDVLAQEQFF. The DNA for the CDR3 is TGCAGTGCTAGAGATGTCCTAGCTCAAGAGCAGTTCTTC.

By share, this clonotype ranks as medium-sized. The V and J genes are TRBV12-3 or TRBV12-4 and TRBJ1-6, with D possibly TRBD1 on 6 matching bases. There are 15 residues in the CDR3. Trimming pared 2 bases from V and 8 bases from J, leaving 13 bases between. CDR3 nucleotides: TGTGCCAGCAGTTTAACGGCAGGGGCCCATTCACCCCTCCACTTT. This translates into CASSLTAGAHSPLHF.

V usage is TRBV5-5 and J usage is TRBJ2-3; no clear D. CDR3 length: 15 amino acids. Trimming took off 1 base at V and 4 bases at J, with 13 bases between the two ends. Looked up from germline, CDR1 is SGHKS and CDR2 is YYEKEE (reference sequence). CDR3 amino acids: CASSLWRLRPDTQYF. The CDR3 nucleotides are TGTGCCAGCAGCTTGTGGCGGTTACGGCCAGATACGCAGTATTTT.

This clonotype has at least ten counts. The chain has TRBV5-1 and TRBJ2-1; 16 bases match TRBD2. The V gene end was trimmed by 3 bases and the J gene end by 7 bases; junction bases not matched to a gene: 4. The CDR3 is made up of 16 amino acids. Germline CDR1 reads SGHRS; CDR2 reads YFSETQ. CDR3 bases: TGCGCCAGCAGCTACTCGGGACTAGCGGGAGGGAATGAGCAGTTCTTC. Protein: CASSYSGLAGGNEQFF.

This clonotype was seen a handful of times. This sequence joins TRBV12-3 or TRBV12-4 and TRBJ2-3, with unresolved D. V lost 5 bases to trimming and J lost 4 bases, with 13 bases between them. The CDR3 has 14 amino acids. The CDR3 reads CASSPRSWADTQYF. Here the CDR3 DNA reads TGTGCCAGCAGTCCTAGGTCCTGGGCAGATACGCAGTATTTT.

This clonotype was counted at least ten times. V usage is TRBV18 and J usage is TRBJ2-7; D is ambiguous. V was clipped by 6 bases and J by 3 bases, with 9 bases between them. The CDR3 totals 12 residues. Germline V gene data show CDR1 as KGHSH and CDR2 as LQKENI. The CDR3 reads CASSDSNYEQYF. The DNA of the CDR3 is TGTGCCAGCTCTGATTCGAACTACGAGCAGTACTTC.

This rearrangement joins TRBV18 to TRBJ1-1, with 8 bases aligning to TRBD1. The CDR3 sequence is 15 residues long. Germline CDR1 is KGHSH and CDR2 is LQKENI. V lost 8 bases and J lost 6; bases outside the gene matches: 14. This chain's CDR3 is CASADREVLFAEAFF. CDR3 sequence (DNA): TGTGCCAGCGCGGACAGGGAGGTCCTTTTCGCTGAAGCTTTCTTT.

The table lists this clonotype with many counts. This chain links TRBV20-1 with TRBJ1-1, with 8 bases aligning to TRBD1. After removal of 6 bases from V and 7 bases from J, the junction contained 10 bases not matched to a gene. CDR3 length: 13 residues. The germline V gene has CDR1 DFQATT and CDR2 SNEGSKA (reference sequence). The CDR3 here is CSAERGGTGEAFF. CDR3 nucleotide sequence: TGCAGTGCCGAGCGTGGAGGGACAGGTGAAGCTTTCTTT.

This clonotype was observed many times. J is TRBJ2-1 and V is TRBV7-2; D unclear. The length of the CDR3 is 13 residues. Germline loops: CDR1 SGHTA, CDR2 FQGNSA. V gave up 4 bases and J gave up 7 bases, with 11 bases separating them. The CDR3 sequence is CASSWGGRNEQFF. The CDR3, as DNA: TGTGCCAGCAGCTGGGGTGGCAGGAATGAGCAGTTCTTC.

This clonotype appeared many times. The V call is TRBV10-3, the J call TRBJ1-1; the D gene is possibly TRBD1 (5 bases). V was cut by 6 bases and J by 7 bases, with 12 bases left in between. The CDR3 loop spans 12 amino acids. Germline CDR1 and CDR2: ENHRY and SYGVKD. The CDR3 nucleotides are TGTGCCATCAGACCAGGGTGGGGTGAAGCTTTCTTT. Protein product: CAIRPGWGEAFF.

A note on this clonotype: This could be a read error, since a much larger clone is one nucleotide away. The chain is built from TRBV2 and TRBJ1-5, with unresolved D. The germline gives CDR1 SNHLY, CDR2 FYNNEI. This CDR3 has 14 residues. CDR3 region: CASKGVTTPQAQHF. The CDR3, as DNA: TGTGCCAGCAAAGGAGTGACAACACCTCAGGCCCAGCATTTT.

This clonotype was detected many times. The chain carries TRBV20-1 and TRBJ2-1; 9 bases line up with TRBD2. This CDR3 region has 15 residues. J gave up 8 bases and V 1 base, and 9 bases lay outside the gene matches. CDR1 DFQATT and CDR2 SNEGSKA come from the germline V gene (reference sequence). Here the CDR3 reads CSARAAGGPGYEQFF. The CDR3 nucleotides read TGCAGTGCTAGAGCCGCGGGGGGGCCCGGCTATGAGCAGTTCTTC.

There are many counts of this clonotype. J is TRBJ2-2 and V is TRBV27; TRBD2 is a possible D gene (5 bases). Per germline, CDR1 MNHEY and CDR2 SMNVEV (reference sequence). Trimming stripped 6 bases from V and 7 bases from J, with 12 bases between. This CDR3 has 13 residues. The CDR3 coding sequence is TGTGCCAGCAGCATAGGGAGCATCGGGGAGCTGTTTTTT. Its translation: CASSIGSIGELFF.

This clonotype was found many times. The rearrangement uses TRBV29-1 and TRBJ2-3; 9 positions agree with TRBD1. Losses at the gene ends were 5 bases for V and 3 bases for J; bases not matched to a gene: 9. Germline values: CDR1 SQVTM, CDR2 ANQGSEA. The CDR3 loop spans 15 amino acids. CDR3 region: CSVMNRGPRTDTQYF. The DNA for the CDR3 is TGCAGCGTTATGAACAGGGGGCCCAGGACAGATACGCAGTATTTT.

This clonotype was seen repeatedly, ten times or more. The rearrangement links TRBV20-1 to TRBJ2-7; 7 bases map to TRBD1. The V gene's germline CDR1 is DFQATT and CDR2 SNEGSKA (reference sequence). V shed 5 bases, J shed 2 bases, and the junction held 3 bases outside the gene matches. This CDR3 has 12 amino acids. The CDR3 DNA sequence: TGCAGTGCTTGGGACAGCGCCTACGAGCAGTACTTC. Its protein product is CSAWDSAYEQYF.

This clonotype showed up many times. The J gene is TRBJ2-1, the V gene TRBV7-2, with a tentative D call TRBD2 (6 bases). This CDR3 has 15 amino acids. In germline, CDR1 is SGHTA, CDR2 FQGNSA. Trimming left V 2 bases short and J 7 bases short, with 15 bases between. The CDR3 nucleotides are TGTGCCAGCAGCTTATATGGGGGGTCCTGGAATGAGCAGTTCTTC. This gives the protein CASSLYGGSWNEQFF.

This clonotype was recorded many times. The chain uses TRBV6-5 and TRBJ2-1; D not certain. V was clipped by 2 bases and J by 0 bases, with 8 bases between them. Looked up from germline, CDR1 is MNHEY and CDR2 is SVGAGI. The CDR3 has 15 amino acids. CDR3: CASSYDQSSYNEQFF. The CDR3 coding sequence is TGTGCCAGCAGTTACGACCAGAGCTCCTACAATGAGCAGTTCTTC.

There are many counts of this clonotype. The genes are TRBV29-1 and TRBJ2-1; D gene ambiguous. This CDR3 comprises 12 residues. Trimming removed 6 bases at V and 4 bases at J, with 10 bases between. Germline assignment: CDR1 SQVTM and CDR2 ANQGSEA. As DNA, the CDR3 is TGCAGCGTGAGGACGGGTTACAATGAGCAGTTCTTC. Its protein product is CSVRTGYNEQFF.

This clonotype was recorded at least ten times. The genes are TRBV5-5 and TRBJ1-4; TRBD1 might be the D (6 bases). Germline CDR1 and CDR2: SGHKS and YYEKEE (reference sequence). This CDR3 has 15 residues. Between the trimmed V and J ends, which lost 5 bases and 6 bases, there was a span of 17 bases. The CDR3 sequence is CASRDGQGPDEKLFF. CDR3 in DNA: TGTGCCAGCAGGGACGGCCAGGGGCCTGATGAAAAACTGTTTTTT.

Worth noting for this clonotype: A much larger clone differs by one base, so this may be a read error. The rearrangement uses TRBV29-1 and TRBJ1-1; D remains ambiguous. The CDR3 consists of 12 residues. The germline CDR1 and CDR2 sequences are SQVTM and ANQGSEA. The CDR3 DNA reads TGCAGCGTTGAAGATCAGTCCTTCGGAAGACTATTT. It specifies CSVEDQSFGRLF.